These 20 T cell receptor beta chains originate from one sample sequenced in a study of cytomegalovirus exposure and HLA in healthy donors. Measured with immunoSEQ multiplex PCR; TCRdb has only the in-frame clones, and not every one. This table has about 130,000 clones, 90% to 97% appearing once. Sample: PBMCs. These receptors originate from a man between 18 and 29 years old in good health and CMV-seronegative.

V is TRBV10-3 and J is TRBJ2-7, with D perhaps TRBD2 (6 bases). Germline V gene data show CDR1 as ENHRY and CDR2 as SYGVKD. V was clipped by 4 bases and J by 4 bases, with 14 bases between them. The length of the CDR3 is 14 residues. CDR3 sequence reads: CAISVASETYEQYF. CDR3 DNA: TGTGCCATCAGTGTTGCTAGCGAAACGTACGAGCAGTACTTC.

This clone was seen a single time. J is TRBJ2-7 and V is TRBV18, with D maybe TRBD1 (6 bases). Deletions cut 2 bases from V and 0 bases from J, with 14 bases between. The V gene's germline CDR1 is KGHSH and CDR2 LQKENI. This CDR3 spans 16 amino acids. CDR3: CASSPGVGQISYEQYF. DNA for the CDR3: TGTGCCAGCTCACCAGGGGTAGGACAGATCTCCTACGAGCAGTACTTC.

This chain connects TRBV6-5 to TRBJ2-3, with TRBD2 identical over 8 bases. The CDR3 is 12 amino acids. Per germline, CDR1 MNHEY and CDR2 SVGAGI. The V and J ends lost 6 bases and 10 bases, in that order; junction bases with no gene match: 6. CDR3 amino acids: CASSRSGTAQYF. The CDR3 DNA follows: TGTGCCAGCAGCCGTAGCGGGACGGCGCAGTATTTT.

This chain links TRBV5-4 with TRBJ1-1; D gene unclear. The CDR3 is 14 residues long. Between the trimmed V and J ends, which lost 1 base and 1 base, there was a span of 8 bases. Germline V gene data show CDR1 as SGHNT and CDR2 as YYREEE (reference sequence). The CDR3 DNA sequence: TGTGCCAGCAGCTTGATAGGGAGGAACACTGAAGCTTTCTTT. Encoded protein: CASSLIGRNTEAFF.

The chain couples TRBV6-5 to TRBJ1-5; D not certain. The germline V and J ends were trimmed by 0 bases and 6 bases, with 6 bases remaining between them. This CDR3 is 13 amino acids long. Germline assignment: CDR1 MNHEY and CDR2 SVGAGI. The CDR3 sequence: CASSYSSGQPQHF. DNA for the CDR3: TGTGCCAGCAGTTACTCCTCCGGTCAGCCCCAGCATTTT.

J is TRBJ2-1 and V is TRBV7-2, with 9 bases aligning to TRBD2. The CDR3 extends over 15 amino acids. Germline lookup yields CDR1 SGHTA and CDR2 FQGNSA. Germline trimming cut 2 bases from V and 7 bases from J; bases unmatched to any gene: 6. The CDR3 DNA is TGTGCCAGCAGCTTAACGGGACTAGCTAGGAATGAGCAGTTCTTC. Translating gives CASSLTGLARNEQFF.

In this sample, this clone turned up many times. This chain uses TRBV6-6 with TRBJ1-5; D not resolved. The germline V gene encodes CDR1 MNHNY and CDR2 SVGAGI (reference sequence). V was clipped by 5 bases and J by 2 bases, with 7 bases between them. CDR3 length: 13 residues. The CDR3 protein is CASSAQGNQPQHF. The CDR3 nucleotides read TGTGCCAGCAGTGCGCAGGGCAATCAGCCCCAGCATTTT.

The V gene is TRBV6-5, the J gene TRBJ2-5; D gene unclear. Germline V CDR1 and CDR2: MNHEY, SVGAGI. The CDR3 is made up of 14 amino acids. With 6 bases removed from V and 5 bases from J, the gap between germline ends came to 16 bases. DNA of the CDR3: TGTGCCAGCAGCCCCGTCCGATATCGGGAGACCCAGTACTTC. As protein: CASSPVRYRETQYF.

The gene calls are TRBV6-6 and TRBJ1-1; TRBD1 matches at 7 bases. Per germline, CDR1 MNHNY and CDR2 SVGAGI (reference sequence). The CDR3 totals 11 residues. CDR3 loop: CATQGVTEAFF. Written as DNA, the CDR3 is TGTGCAACTCAGGGGGTTACTGAAGCTTTCTTT.

This clone was counted a few times. J is TRBJ1-5 and V is TRBV6-6, with D maybe TRBD1 (5 bases). The CDR3 has 14 amino acids. From germline, CDR1 is MNHNY and CDR2 SVGAGI (reference sequence). V was shortened by 2 bases and J by 6 bases, with 11 bases between the two germline ends. The CDR3 sequence is CASSYARAGQPQHF. DNA for the CDR3: TGTGCCAGCAGTTACGCCAGGGCAGGTCAGCCCCAGCATTTT.

The CDR3 DNA is TGTGCCAGCAGCTTAGGGCCTAGCGGGAGATCAGATACGCAGTATTTT. It is translated as CASSLGPSGRSDTQYF. V is TRBV7-8 and J is TRBJ2-3; 10 bases map to TRBD2. This CDR3 has 16 residues. Germline V gene data show CDR1 as SGHVS and CDR2 as FQNEAQ. V dropped 1 base and J dropped 4; count of bases not matched to a gene: 5.

This chain connects TRBV19 to TRBJ1-5, with 7 bases that match TRBD1. V dropped 8 bases and J dropped 5; count of bases not matched to a gene: 6. Per germline, CDR1 LNHDA and CDR2 SQIVND (reference sequence). This CDR3 is built from 13 residues. The CDR3 spells CASANRGDQPQHF. In DNA, the CDR3 is TGTGCCAGTGCGAACAGGGGAGATCAGCCCCAGCATTTT. Filled out from reference TRBV19 and TRBJ1-5, the complete variable domain reads DGGITQSPKYLFRKEGQNVTLSCEQNLNHDAMYWYRQDPGQGLRLIYYSQIVNDFQKGDIAEGYSVSREKKESFPLTVTSAQKNPTAFYLCASANRGDQPQHFGDGTRLSIL.

The chain has TRBV30 and TRBJ1-1; maybe TRBD1 (5 bases). From germline, CDR1 is GTSNPN and CDR2 SVGIG (reference sequence). V lost 3 bases, J lost 7 bases, and 15 bases lay in between. The CDR3 is 13 amino acids. In nucleotides, the CDR3 is TGTGCCTGGAGAATACAGGAACTCGGTGAAGCTTTCTTT. The encoded protein is CAWRIQELGEAFF.

The genes are TRBV7-8 and TRBJ2-7; 9 bases match TRBD2. From germline, CDR1 is SGHVS and CDR2 FQNEAQ. Trimming cost V 5 bases and J 3 bases; bases outside gene matches: 17. This CDR3 contains 18 residues. This chain's CDR3 is CASSPPPAGGPNNYEQYF. The CDR3 DNA follows: TGTGCCAGCAGCCCTCCCCCTGCGGGAGGGCCAAATAACTACGAGCAGTACTTC.

The chain joins TRBV28 to TRBJ1-3; D call uncertain. This CDR3 has 13 residues. V lost 8 bases and J 2 bases, leaving 10 bases between the germline ends. Germline V lookup: CDR1 MDHEN, CDR2 SYDVKM. In DNA form, the CDR3 reads TGTGCCAGCTTCGGGGTACCTGGAAACACCATATATTTT. Translated, it gives CASFGVPGNTIYF.

The rearrangement links TRBV9 to TRBJ2-7, with D perhaps matching TRBD1 (5 bases). Trimming cost V 3 bases and J 1 base, with 11 bases left between them. Germline loops: CDR1 SGDLS, CDR2 YYNGEE. The CDR3 loop spans 14 amino acids. CDR3 sequence: CASSGADSSYEQYF. For the CDR3, the DNA is TGTGCCAGCAGCGGAGCTGACAGTTCCTACGAGCAGTACTTC. Supplemented by reference TRBV9 and TRBJ2-7, the full variable domain reads DSGVTQTPKHLITATGQRVTLRCSPRSGDLSVYWYQQSLDQGLQFLIQYYNGEERAKGNILERFSAQQFPDLHSELNLSSLELGDSALYFCASSGADSSYEQYFGPGTRLTVT.

The rearrangement uses TRBV4-2 and TRBJ2-1; possibly TRBD2 for D (6 bases). The CDR3 consists of 17 residues. Germline V lookup: CDR1 LGHNA, CDR2 YNFKEQ. V was cut by 1 base and J by 2 bases, with 15 bases left in between. The CDR3 region has the DNA TGTGCCAGCAGCCAAGGGGTGGCGGGACGTACCTACAATGAGCAGTTCTTC. Protein sequence: CASSQGVAGRTYNEQFF.

The gene calls are TRBV19 and TRBJ1-2; TRBD1 agrees at 7 bases. Germline V gene lookup returns CDR1 LNHDA and CDR2 SQIVND (reference sequence). V was pared by 6 bases and J by 4 bases, with 5 bases of the junction left unmatched. The CDR3 totals 13 residues. CDR3 amino acids: CASRTGTAYGYTF. CDR3 nucleotides: TGTGCCAGTAGAACCGGGACAGCCTATGGCTACACCTTC.

This chain connects TRBV29-1 to TRBJ2-7; maybe TRBD1 (6 bases). Germline V gene sequence: CDR1 SQVTM, CDR2 ANQGSEA. The CDR3 runs 15 residues. V shed 7 bases and J shed 0 bases, with 19 bases lying between them. CDR3 nucleotide sequence: TGCAGCGCCGAGGGGCAGGGGAGAAGCTCCTACGAGCAGTACTTC. Translated, it gives CSAEGQGRSSYEQYF.

The V call is TRBV28, the J call TRBJ1-2; 7 bases align to TRBD1. In germline, CDR1 is MDHEN, CDR2 SYDVKM. V shed 8 bases, J shed 2 bases, and the junction held 8 bases outside the gene matches. The CDR3 extends over 14 amino acids. This CDR3 reads CASLRGPGNYGYTF. The DNA for the CDR3 is TGTGCCAGCCTGAGGGGGCCGGGGAACTATGGCTACACCTTC.